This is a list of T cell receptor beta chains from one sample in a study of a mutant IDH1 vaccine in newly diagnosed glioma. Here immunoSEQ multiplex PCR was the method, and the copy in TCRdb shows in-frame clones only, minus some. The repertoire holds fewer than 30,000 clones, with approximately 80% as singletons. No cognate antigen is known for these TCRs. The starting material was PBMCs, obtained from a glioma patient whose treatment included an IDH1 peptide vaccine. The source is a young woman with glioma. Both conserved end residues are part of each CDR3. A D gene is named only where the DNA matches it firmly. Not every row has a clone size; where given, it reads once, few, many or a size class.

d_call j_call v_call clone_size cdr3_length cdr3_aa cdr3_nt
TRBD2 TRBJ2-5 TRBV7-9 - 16 CASRRGTSGSQETQYF TGTGCCAGCAGACGGGGGACTAGCGGGAGCCAAGAGACCCAGTACTTC
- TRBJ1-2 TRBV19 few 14 CASSPGREAYGYTF TGTGCCAGTAGTCCTGGGCGGGAGGCCTATGGCTACACCTTC
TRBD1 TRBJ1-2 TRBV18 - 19 CASSPRDRVSLEPNYGYTF TGTGCCAGCTCACCTCGGGACAGGGTATCCCTAGAACCTAACTATGGCTACACCTTC
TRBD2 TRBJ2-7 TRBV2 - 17 CASSEFSLAGVSYEQYF TGTGCCAGCAGTGAATTCAGTCTAGCGGGGGTTTCCTACGAGCAGTACTTC
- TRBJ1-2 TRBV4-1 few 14 CASSQGVRDYGYTF TGCGCCAGCAGCCAAGGGGTCAGGGACTATGGCTACACCTTC
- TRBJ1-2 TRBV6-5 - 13 CASSYFLGSGYTF TGTGCCAGCAGTTACTTCCTGGGGTCTGGCTACACCTTC
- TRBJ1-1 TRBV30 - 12 CAWSGDRTEAFF TGTGCCTGGAGTGGAGACCGCACTGAAGCTTTCTTT
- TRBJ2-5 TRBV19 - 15 CASSGQGTRRETQYF TGTGCCAGTAGCGGACAAGGGACCAGGAGGGAGACCCAGTACTTC
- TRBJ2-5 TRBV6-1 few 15 CASSEALGRQETQYF TGTGCCAGCAGTGAGGCACTTGGGAGGCAAGAGACCCAGTACTTC
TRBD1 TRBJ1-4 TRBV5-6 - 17 CASSLEQGDNTNEKLFF TGTGCCAGCAGCTTGGAGCAGGGGGATAACACTAATGAAAAACTGTTTTTT
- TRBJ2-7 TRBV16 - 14 CASTLPGTRYEQYF TGTGCCAGCACCCTCCCGGGGACAAGGTACGAGCAGTACTTC